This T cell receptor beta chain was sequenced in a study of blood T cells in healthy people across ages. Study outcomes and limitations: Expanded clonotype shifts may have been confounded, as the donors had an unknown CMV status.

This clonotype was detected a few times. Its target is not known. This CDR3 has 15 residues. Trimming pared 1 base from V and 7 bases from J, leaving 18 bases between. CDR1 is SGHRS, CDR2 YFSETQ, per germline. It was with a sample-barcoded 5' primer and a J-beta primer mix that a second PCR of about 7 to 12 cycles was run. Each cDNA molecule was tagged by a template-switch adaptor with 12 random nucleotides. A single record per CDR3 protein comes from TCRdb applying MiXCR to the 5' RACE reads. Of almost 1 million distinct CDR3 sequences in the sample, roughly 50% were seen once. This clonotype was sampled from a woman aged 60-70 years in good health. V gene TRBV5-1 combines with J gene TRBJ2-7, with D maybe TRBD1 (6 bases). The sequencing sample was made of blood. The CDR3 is CASSLNQGRMDEQYF. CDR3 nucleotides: TGCGCCAGCAGCTTGAATCAGGGGCGGATGGATGAGCAGTACTTC.